These 22 T cell receptor beta chains originate from one sample sequenced in a study of blood T cell repertoires in COVID-19. TCRdb keeps only in-frame clones here, not all; method: immunoSEQ multiplex PCR. The sample has over 150,000 clones, over 70% seen once. Input material: peripheral blood. The receptors were gathered from a middle-aged woman with COVID-19, enrolled during active disease.

The V and J genes are TRBV6-5 and TRBJ1-1; D not resolved. The V end was cut by 6 bases, the J end by 1 base, with 9 bases between. CDR3 length equals 13 residues. From germline, CDR1 is MNHEY and CDR2 SVGAGI. The CDR3 loop is CASSHTRNTEAFF. DNA for the CDR3: TGTGCCAGCAGCCACACACGGAACACTGAAGCTTTCTTT.

About this clone: One junction end does not reproduce the germline sequence, and a read error may be involved. This chain joins TRBV7-7 and TRBJ2-1, with TRBD2 matching over 9 bases. The CDR3 runs to 15 residues. The germline V gene encodes CDR1 SSHAT and CDR2 FNYEAQ (reference sequence). In DNA, the CDR3 is TGTGCTAGCAGCATTAGCGGGAGCTCCTACAATGAGCAGTTCTTC. Translated: CASSISGSSYNEQFF. Full variable domain (rest looked up from reference TRBV7-7 and TRBJ2-1): GAGVSQSPRYKVTKRGQDVTLRCDPISSHATLYWYQQALGQGPEFLTYFNYEAQPDKSGLPSDRFSAERPEGSISTLTIQRTEQRDSAMYRCASSISGSSYNEQFFGPGTRLTVL.

The chain has TRBV5-1 and TRBJ2-7; 9 bases agree with TRBD1. V shed 3 bases, J shed 3 bases, and the junction held 4 bases outside the gene matches. The CDR3 is 14 amino acids. Germline CDR1 and CDR2: SGHRS and YFSETQ. The CDR3 DNA reads as TGCGCCAGCAGCTGGGGGACAGGGAACTACGAGCAGTACTTC. Protein: CASSWGTGNYEQYF.

The rearrangement uses TRBV13 and TRBJ2-1; 11 bases are a match to TRBD2. Trimming took 7 bases from V and 6 from J; bases not matched to a gene: 5. This CDR3 region has 14 residues. Germline CDR1 reads PRHDT; CDR2 reads FYEKMQ (reference sequence). The CDR3 here is CASTASGRFNEQFF. The CDR3 DNA follows: TGTGCCAGCACCGCTAGCGGGAGGTTCAATGAGCAGTTCTTC. Full variable domain (missing parts from reference TRBV13 and TRBJ2-1): AAGVIQSPRHLIKEKRETATLKCYPIPRHDTVYWYQQGPGQDPQFLISFYEKMQSDKGSIPDRFSAQQFSDYHSELNMSSLELGDSALYFCASTASGRFNEQFFGPGTRLTVL.

The chain recombines TRBV7-9 with TRBJ2-7, with D possibly matching TRBD1 (5 bases). The CDR3 consists of 15 residues. The V end was cut by 5 bases, the J end by 3 bases, with 17 bases between. CDR1 and CDR2 (germline): SEHNR, FQNEAQ (reference sequence). In DNA, the CDR3 is TGTGCCAGCAGCGCTGTCCAGGGTGGCCGCTACGAGCAGTACTTC. Translated, it gives CASSAVQGGRYEQYF.

The chain joins TRBV14 to TRBJ2-1, with TRBD2 matching over 12 bases. CDR1 is SGHDN, CDR2 FVKESK, per germline. CDR3 length equals 18 residues. Trimming at V came to 1 base and at J to 8 bases, leaving 12 bases not matched to a gene. The CDR3 region is CASSQVPASGRAIYEQFF. The CDR3 DNA is TGTGCCAGCAGCCAAGTCCCCGCTAGCGGGAGGGCCATTTATGAGCAGTTCTTC.

The V call is TRBV7-9, the J call TRBJ1-5; D not resolved. This CDR3 has 14 residues. The germline V and J ends were trimmed by 1 base and 7 bases, with 11 bases remaining between them. Germline V lookup: CDR1 SEHNR, CDR2 FQNEAQ (reference sequence). The CDR3 region is CASSLGGVRQPQHF. The CDR3, as DNA: TGTGCCAGCAGCTTAGGTGGAGTAAGACAGCCCCAGCATTTT.

This clone was recorded only once. This chain uses TRBV6-5 with TRBJ1-4, with 8 nucleotides matching TRBD1. Germline CDR1 MNHEY, CDR2 SVGAGI. The CDR3 sequence is 15 residues long. The J segment lost 3 bases and the V segment lost 4 bases, leaving 4 bases of the junction unmatched. CDR3 coding DNA: TGTGCCAGCAGTTCGTCGACAGGGGCTAATGAAAAACTGTTTTTT. Its protein is CASSSSTGANEKLFF.

The V call is TRBV5-4, the J call TRBJ1-5; no clear D gene. Per germline, CDR1 SGHNT and CDR2 YYREEE (reference sequence). V lost 4 bases, J lost 5 bases, and 10 bases lay in between. The CDR3 sequence is 13 residues long. Here the CDR3 reads CASSPDGDQPQHF. The CDR3 DNA reads TGTGCCAGCAGCCCGGACGGGGATCAGCCCCAGCATTTT.

As regards this clone: One end of the junction is discordant with germline, which a read error may explain. This rearrangement joins TRBV19 to TRBJ1-1; unclear D gene. Germline CDR1 and CDR2: LNHDA and SQIVND (reference sequence). The CDR3 covers 15 residues. The CDR3 nucleotides read TGTGCCAGTAGCATAGGGAGACGTAGGAACACTGAAGCTTTCTTT. It codes for CASSIGRRRNTEAFF.

This chain uses TRBV18 with TRBJ2-1; TRBD2 aligns across 8 bases. The ends lost 0 bases at V and 3 bases at J; junction bases unmatched: 4. The CDR3 runs to 16 residues. The V gene's germline CDR1 is KGHSH and CDR2 LQKENI. The CDR3 protein is CASSPPAAGDYNEQFF. CDR3 nucleotides: TGTGCCAGCTCACCACCCGCAGCGGGAGACTACAATGAGCAGTTCTTC.

This sequence joins TRBV9 and TRBJ2-7, with TRBD2 identical over 11 bases. Germline CDR1 reads SGDLS; CDR2 reads YYNGEE. J lost 2 bases, V lost 0 bases, and 7 bases had no gene match. The CDR3 sequence is 17 residues long. The CDR3 sequence is CASSVEPSGRIPYEQYF. The CDR3 DNA is TGTGCCAGCAGCGTAGAGCCTAGCGGGAGGATCCCCTACGAGCAGTACTTC.

V and J are TRBV14 and TRBJ2-1, with 7 bases identical to TRBD2. The CDR3 is 14 residues long. V gave up 4 bases and J gave up 9 bases; unmatched junction bases: 9. Germline assignment: CDR1 SGHDN and CDR2 FVKESK. The CDR3 DNA sequence: TGTGCCAGCAGCCTGACTAGCCTCAGGAGTGAGCAGTTCTTC. This gives the protein CASSLTSLRSEQFF. Together with reference TRBV14 and TRBJ2-1, the CDR3 gives the full variable domain: EAGVTQFPSHSVIEKGQTVTLRCDPISGHDNLYWYRRVMGKEIKFLLHFVKESKQDESGMPNNRFLAERTGGTYSTLKVQPAELEDSGVYFCASSLTSLRSEQFFGPGTRLTVL.

V usage is TRBV5-1 and J usage is TRBJ1-6; D perhaps matches TRBD1 (6 bases). The V and J ends lost 4 bases and 9 bases respectively, with 17 bases between them. This CDR3 spans 15 amino acids. Germline CDR1 SGHRS, CDR2 YFSETQ. The CDR3 region is CASSQPTGDGSPLHF. The CDR3 region has the DNA TGCGCCAGCAGCCAACCGACAGGTGATGGTTCACCCCTCCACTTT.

The V gene is TRBV9, the J gene TRBJ1-3; weak D call: TRBD1 (5 bases). Germline CDR1 is SGDLS and CDR2 is YYNGEE. The CDR3 runs to 15 residues. V was pared by 1 base and J by 8 bases, with 16 bases between. The CDR3 sequence: CASSVSTARGDTIYF. The CDR3 nucleotides are TGTGCCAGCAGCGTATCGACAGCGCGGGGCGACACCATATATTTT. The full variable domain, completed using reference TRBV9 and TRBJ1-3, is DSGVTQTPKHLITATGQRVTLRCSPRSGDLSVYWYQQSLDQGLQFLIQYYNGEERAKGNILERFSAQQFPDLHSELNLSSLELGDSALYFCASSVSTARGDTIYFGEGSWLTVV.

The CDR3, as DNA: TGTGCCAGCAGCTTATACGGGGTTCAGAGTCCCTACACCTTC. Amino acid sequence: CASSLYGVQSPYTF. V is TRBV13 and J is TRBJ1-2; D is ambiguous. V lost 2 bases, J lost 10 bases, and 17 bases lay in between. The CDR3 is made up of 14 amino acids. Per the germline V gene, CDR1 is PRHDT and CDR2 is FYEKMQ (reference sequence).

The chain recombines TRBV4-2 with TRBJ2-1; 12 bases agree with TRBD2. Germline-derived CDR1 and CDR2 are LGHNA and YNFKEQ. V lost 1 base, J lost 7 bases, and 8 bases stayed unmatched. The CDR3 has 17 amino acids. The CDR3 nucleotides are TGTGCCAGCAGCCAAGGCGCTAGCGGGGGGGTCAGGAATGAGCAGTTCTTC. It specifies CASSQGASGGVRNEQFF.

The chain uses TRBV27 and TRBJ2-7; perhaps TRBD1 as D (6 bases). V lost 5 bases and J 7 bases, leaving 24 bases between the germline ends. CDR3 length: 16 residues. Germline CDR1 reads MNHEY; CDR2 reads SMNVEV (reference sequence). The CDR3 sequence is CASSLLTGRWILEQYF. DNA for the CDR3: TGTGCCAGCAGTCTATTGACAGGTCGGTGGATTTTGGAGCAGTACTTC.

The chain carries TRBV6-1 and TRBJ2-1; perhaps TRBD1 as D (5 bases). The CDR3 runs to 12 residues. Germline V gene sequence: CDR1 MNHNS, CDR2 SASEGT. V was trimmed by 3 bases and J by 12 bases, leaving 12 bases between them. CDR3 DNA sequence: TGTGCCAGCAGTGACCCCAGGCAGGGGCAGTTCTTC. Translation gives CASSDPRQGQFF.

This chain links TRBV19 with TRBJ1-5; 10 bases align to TRBD1. CDR3 length: 13 amino acids. Losses at the gene ends were 6 bases for V and 4 bases for J; bases not matched to a gene: 0. Germline V gene sequence: CDR1 LNHDA, CDR2 SQIVND (reference sequence). CDR3 residues: CASRDRGNQPQHF. CDR3 DNA sequence: TGTGCCAGTAGGGACAGGGGGAATCAGCCCCAGCATTTT.

V is TRBV25-1 and J is TRBJ2-3; 8 bases are shared with TRBD2. The V and J ends lost 8 bases and 4 bases, in that order; junction bases with no gene match: 11. The CDR3 totals 15 residues. The germline CDR1 and CDR2 sequences are MGHDK and SYGVNS. The chain's CDR3 is CASSIFGGGPDTQYF. In DNA, the CDR3 is TGTGCCAGCTCGATTTTCGGGGGGGGCCCAGATACGCAGTATTTT.

The chain recombines TRBV5-1 with TRBJ2-5, with 10 bases aligning to TRBD2. The germline V gene encodes CDR1 SGHRS and CDR2 YFSETQ. Trimming cost V 1 base and J 4 bases; bases outside gene matches: 1. This CDR3 spans 14 amino acids. The CDR3 sequence is CASSLIAGGETQYF. CDR3 nucleotides: TGCGCCAGCAGCTTGATAGCGGGAGGAGAGACCCAGTACTTC.